Following are 17 T cell receptor beta chains from one sample sequenced in a study of beta chain features in type 1 diabetes. cDNA synthesis used the whole RNA isolate, giving expressed TCRB sequences. TCRdb's table, derived via immunoSEQ multiplex PCR, lists solely in-frame clones and lacks some. The table lists roughly 350,000 clones, roughly 11% of them singletons. What was sequenced was naive CD4+ T cells from blood. These receptors originate from a woman aged 25 to 39 in good health.

The CDR3 reads CSVARAGAGNEQFF. CDR3 DNA sequence: TGCAGCGTCGCTCGCGCGGGAGCGGGCAATGAGCAGTTCTTC. The chain couples TRBV29-1 to TRBJ2-1, with 7 positions matching TRBD2. V was clipped by 6 bases and J by 6 bases; unmatched bases: 11. The germline V gene has CDR1 SQVTM and CDR2 ANQGSEA. The length of the CDR3 is 14 residues.

V usage is TRBV4-2 and J usage is TRBJ2-2; 7 nucleotides line up with TRBD2. Trimming took 2 bases from V and 2 from J; bases not matched to a gene: 5. The CDR3 consists of 16 residues. Germline lookup yields CDR1 LGHNA and CDR2 YNFKEQ. The CDR3 region is CASSQYQAGNTGELFF. The CDR3 DNA sequence: TGTGCCAGCAGCCAATATCAAGCGGGAAACACCGGGGAGCTGTTTTTT.

V gene TRBV28 combines with J gene TRBJ2-7; 7 nucleotides agree with TRBD1. The germline V gene has CDR1 MDHEN and CDR2 SYDVKM. After removal of 8 bases from V and 2 bases from J, the junction contained 6 bases not matched to a gene. There are 13 residues in the CDR3. CDR3 protein: CASATGFPYEQYF. CDR3 bases: TGTGCCAGCGCGACAGGGTTTCCCTACGAGCAGTACTTC.

The table lists this clone with a few counts. The rearrangement links TRBV19 to TRBJ2-7; TRBD2 might be the D (5 bases). Germline CDR1 LNHDA, CDR2 SQIVND (reference sequence). The ends were cut back, 6 bases at V and 3 bases at J, with 24 bases in the middle. CDR3 length: 17 residues. DNA for the CDR3: TGTGCCAGTAGCCGAAATAGGGAGCTGGTAGTAGTCTACGAGCAGTACTTC. It codes for CASSRNRELVVVYEQYF. The full variable domain, with the rest looked up from reference TRBV19 and TRBJ2-7, is DGGITQSPKYLFRKEGQNVTLSCEQNLNHDAMYWYRQDPGQGLRLIYYSQIVNDFQKGDIAEGYSVSREKKESFPLTVTSAQKNPTAFYLCASSRNRELVVVYEQYFGPGTRLTVT.

The CDR3 reads CASSLVQGIGDEQFF. The CDR3 region has the DNA TGTGCCAGCAGCTTAGTTCAGGGCATTGGAGATGAGCAGTTCTTC. This chain uses TRBV11-2 with TRBJ2-1; possible D gene TRBD1, 5 bases. The length of the CDR3 is 15 residues. The V and J ends lost 1 base and 8 bases respectively, with 15 bases between them. Germline CDR1 reads SGHAT; CDR2 reads FQNNGV.

The chain uses TRBV4-3 and TRBJ2-3; TRBD2 agrees at 7 bases. J was trimmed by 4 bases and V by 0 bases; bases with no gene match: 7. The CDR3 is 16 amino acids. Germline CDR1 reads LGHNA; CDR2 reads YSLEER. The CDR3 sequence is CASSQDLTGGPDTQYF. CDR3 nucleotide sequence: TGCGCCAGCAGCCAAGATTTAACGGGAGGCCCAGATACGCAGTATTTT.

The chain couples TRBV30 to TRBJ2-3, with TRBD2 matching over 8 bases. Germline CDR1 and CDR2: GTSNPN and SVGIG (reference sequence). CDR3 size: 12 residues. In nucleotides, the CDR3 is TGTGGATCAGCGGGAGAGACAGATACGCAGTATTTT. Translation gives CGSAGETDTQYF.

This clone has only a few counts. V gene TRBV2 combines with J gene TRBJ2-2; perhaps TRBD2 as D (7 bases). The V and J ends lost 7 bases and 4 bases respectively, with 19 bases between them. CDR3 length: 16 amino acids. The germline V gene has CDR1 SNHLY and CDR2 FYNNEI. CDR3 residues: CASNGRGGTGTGELFF. The CDR3 DNA reads TGTGCCAGCAACGGCAGGGGAGGGACGGGCACCGGGGAGCTGTTTTTT.

This clone was recorded a few times. The chain employs TRBV2 and TRBJ1-1; the D is unclear. V dropped 0 bases and J dropped 11 bases, with 10 bases sitting between them. The CDR3 spans 12 residues. CDR1 and CDR2 from the germline V gene are SNHLY and FYNNEI. CDR3 DNA: TGTGCCAGCAGTGAAGCCGGGTCGGCGGCTTTCTTT. As protein: CASSEAGSAAFF.

This clone was observed at least ten times. This chain's CDR3 is CASSDSSGANVLTF. CDR3 bases: TGTGCCAGCAGTGATAGCTCTGGGGCCAACGTCCTGACTTTC. V gene TRBV2 combines with J gene TRBJ2-6, with D hard to call. V was pared by 3 bases and J by 0 bases, with 3 bases between. There are 14 residues in the CDR3. Germline V gene data show CDR1 as SNHLY and CDR2 as FYNNEI.

This clone has more than one count but fewer than ten. The CDR3 DNA follows: TGCAGCGCCGAACTACAGGGACGCGAGCAGTACTTC. This sequence encodes CSAELQGREQYF. This chain links TRBV29-1 with TRBJ2-7, with TRBD1 as a possible D gene (6 bases). Germline-derived CDR1 and CDR2 are SQVTM and ANQGSEA. V lost 7 bases to trimming and J lost 6 bases, with 16 bases between them. The CDR3 spans 12 residues.

The V and J genes are TRBV5-6 and TRBJ2-7; D remains unclear. Deletions cut 4 bases from V and 5 bases from J, with 16 bases between. The CDR3 covers 14 residues. CDR1 and CDR2 from the germline V gene are SGHDT and YYEEEE. This CDR3 is CASSQWRSRHEQYF. CDR3 DNA sequence: TGTGCCAGCAGCCAGTGGCGGTCGCGCCACGAGCAGTACTTC.

This clone was seen a handful of times. J is TRBJ2-1 and V is TRBV9; 13 nucleotides agree with TRBD2. The junction had 10 bases not matched to a gene; V was cut back by 3 bases and J by 4 bases. CDR1 is SGDLS and CDR2 is YYNGEE in the germline V gene. This CDR3 has 18 amino acids. The CDR3 region has the DNA TGTGCCAGCAGCGCACAAGGAACGGGACTAGCGGGATACAATGAGCAGTTCTTC. Protein: CASSAQGTGLAGYNEQFF. The entire variable domain, with the rest obtained from reference TRBV9 and TRBJ2-1, is as follows: DSGVTQTPKHLITATGQRVTLRCSPRSGDLSVYWYQQSLDQGLQFLIQYYNGEERAKGNILERFSAQQFPDLHSELNLSSLELGDSALYFCASSAQGTGLAGYNEQFFGPGTRLTVL.

Written as DNA, the CDR3 is TGTGCCAGCAGCGTTCTTACAGGCACCCCCTACGAGCAGTACTTC. Its protein product is CASSVLTGTPYEQYF. The genes are TRBV5-6 and TRBJ2-7, with D possibly matching TRBD1 (5 bases). The CDR3 consists of 15 residues. Between the trimmed V and J ends, which lost 4 bases and 2 bases, there was a span of 16 bases. Germline V gene data show CDR1 as SGHDT and CDR2 as YYEEEE.

The genes are TRBV7-9 and TRBJ2-3; 15 bases match TRBD2. After removal of 4 bases from V and 3 bases from J, the junction contained 2 bases not matched to a gene. CDR3 length equals 16 residues. Germline CDR1 is SEHNR and CDR2 is FQNEAQ (reference sequence). The CDR3 DNA reads TGTGCCAGCAGCTCGGGACTAGCGGGAGGAACAGATACGCAGTATTTT. Translated: CASSSGLAGGTDTQYF.

The chain has TRBV25-1 and TRBJ2-7; maybe TRBD2 (5 bases). V was pared by 5 bases and J by 0 bases, with 14 bases between. Germline CDR1 and CDR2: MGHDK and SYGVNS. The CDR3 contains 15 residues. The CDR3 spells CASSRSAASSYEQYF. CDR3 coding DNA: TGTGCCAGCAGTCGGTCAGCGGCGAGCTCCTACGAGCAGTACTTC.

This clone was seen a handful of times. The chain employs TRBV6-5 and TRBJ1-2; D is perhaps TRBD1 (6 bases). This CDR3 comprises 14 residues. Per germline, CDR1 MNHEY and CDR2 SVGAGI. V lost 2 bases and J lost 3, with 10 bases in between. CDR3 DNA sequence: TGTGCCAGCAGTTACCGACAGGAACACTATGGCTACACCTTC. The encoded protein is CASSYRQEHYGYTF.